This TCR beta chain was found in a study of blood T cell repertoires in COVID-19. Study context: Samples came from the United States, Italy and Spain, spanning acute and convalescent COVID-19. In each case, the material was cDNA or gDNA derived from T cells, B-cell-depleted T cells, or PBMCs.

Seattle patient enrollment occurred during active infection, with longitudinal follow-up thereafter. CDR3 length: 17 amino acids. Germline V gives CDR1 DFQATT, CDR2 SNEGSKA (reference sequence). With V trimmed by 3 bases and J by 0 bases, 11 bases remained unmatched. Authors' methods: The authors estimated nucleated cell counts from reference gene primer amplification. Assay: immunoSEQ multiplex PCR; the TCRdb copy retains only in-frame clones and omits some. For V, J and clone size, that table is used; D and trimming come from the DNA. The sample has some 190,000 clones, about 85% seen once. The chain recombines TRBV20-1 with TRBJ1-3; 7 nucleotides line up with TRBD1. The sequencing sample was made of peripheral blood. The clonotype was recovered from a man older than 75 with COVID-19, enrolled during active disease. This CDR3 reads CSASGPLQGLSGNTIYF. The CDR3 DNA reads as TGCAGTGCTAGTGGACCCTTACAGGGGCTCTCTGGAAACACCATATATTTT.